This T cell receptor (beta chain) came from a study of response to subunit inactivated influenza vaccine. General study results and limits: The study's authors posited that every seasonal influenza vaccination enlists few new T cells.

This clonotype turned up a few times. Its antigen is unidentified. TCRdb ran MiXCR on the RT-PCR reads and lists one entry per CDR3 protein. In the table there are almost 600,000 distinct CDR3 sequences, around 15% of which are singletons. The CDR3 sequence is 13 residues long. V was clipped by 5 bases and J by 4 bases, with 12 bases between them. Sequencing was performed on PBMCs from blood, taken about 12 days after vaccination. The clonotype originates from a man over 45 who received an inactivated influenza vaccine. The rearrangement links TRBV12-3 or TRBV12-4 to TRBJ2-7; possible D gene TRBD2, 6 bases. DNA of the CDR3: TGTGCCAGCAGTAGCGGGCTGACTTACGAGCAGTACTTC. Translating gives CASSSGLTYEQYF.